This T cell receptor (beta chain) was sequenced during a study of cytotoxic CD8 clonotypes in ibrutinib-treated CLL. Background on the study: Treatment had run for a median about 11 months, range 6 to 36, when response samples were taken.

Findings of the study overall: At the start, clonality exceeded age-matched healthy donors and followed circulating CD8+ T-cell counts. Public clonotypes, an uncommon group, contracted or remained stable on treatment.

Comments on this clone: Its antigen is undetermined.

TCRdb keeps only in-frame clones here, not all; method: immunoSEQ multiplex PCR. This sample carries under 200,000 clones, roughly 80% of them seen once, and the ten largest clones take 4.6%. This TCR was recovered from a human donor with chronic lymphocytic leukemia. The specimen comprised PBMCs, sampled after 24 months of ibrutinib treatment.

CDR3 loop: CASSPAGTGSYEQYF. The CDR3 DNA reads as TGTGCCAGCAGTCCCGCCGGGACAGGGTCCTACGAGCAGTACTTC. The chain employs TRBV28 and TRBJ2-7; 9 bases align to TRBD1. After removal of 5 bases from V and 1 base from J, the junction contained 6 bases not matched to a gene. This CDR3 is built from 15 residues. Germline lookup yields CDR1 MDHEN and CDR2 SYDVKM.